These T cell receptor beta chains were read from a single sample in a study of T cells in Graves' hyperthyroidism and ophthalmopathy. TCRdb reanalysed the multiplex PCR reads using MiXCR and keeps one entry per CDR3 protein. There are some 350,000 distinct CDR3 sequences in the sample; 12% to 15% occur only once, and approximately 35% lies in the top ten. The source material was blood. Receptors originate from a woman in her thirties or forties with Graves' ophthalmopathy. CDR3s include the opening cysteine and the closing phenylalanine or tryptophan. Each record gives: J gene, V gene, CDR3 protein.

j_gene: TRBJ1-2; v_gene: TRBV6-1; CDR3aa: CASSEAWGNYGYTF
j_gene: TRBJ2-7; v_gene: TRBV6-1; CDR3aa: CASSKSPTSGRAQSYEQYF
j_gene: TRBJ2-7; v_gene: TRBV10-3; CDR3aa: CAISDVGAYEQYF
j_gene: TRBJ2-1; v_gene: TRBV6-1; CDR3aa: CASSGKQGFNYFLNEQFF
j_gene: TRBJ2-3; v_gene: TRBV24-1; CDR3aa: CAAPMTGKGTDTQYF
j_gene: TRBJ1-2; v_gene: TRBV12-3/TRBV12-4; CDR3aa: CASRYGQNYGYTF
j_gene: TRBJ2-1; v_gene: TRBV15; CDR3aa: CATSRDRRKCFF
j_gene: TRBJ2-7; v_gene: TRBV5-4; CDR3aa: CASSPRDGVYEQYF
j_gene: TRBJ1-5; v_gene: TRBV2; CDR3aa: CASLDGGASNQPQHF
j_gene: TRBJ2-6; v_gene: TRBV12-5; CDR3aa: CASGSGWARGANVLTF
j_gene: TRBJ1-1; v_gene: TRBV12-3/TRBV12-4; CDR3aa: CASKIGTSEAFF
j_gene: TRBJ2-3; v_gene: TRBV7-9; CDR3aa: CASSLDAGLDTQYF
j_gene: TRBJ1-2; v_gene: TRBV6-1; CDR3aa: CASSLGRTPYGYTF
j_gene: TRBJ1-2; v_gene: TRBV20-1; CDR3aa: CSAREDTNYGYTF
j_gene: TRBJ1-2; v_gene: TRBV11-3; CDR3aa: CASSSPRGQGDGYTF
j_gene: TRBJ2-5; v_gene: TRBV2; CDR3aa: CASSEVRGARETQYF
j_gene: TRBJ1-5; v_gene: TRBV27; CDR3aa: CASSDTGVNQPQHF
j_gene: TRBJ2-1; v_gene: TRBV2; CDR3aa: CASNPPLAGGANEQFF
j_gene: -; v_gene: TRBV4-1; CDR3aa: CASSHRYGYEQFF
j_gene: TRBJ2-2; v_gene: TRBV9; CDR3aa: CASSGRGSGRAMGTGELFF
j_gene: TRBJ2-7; v_gene: TRBV7-2; CDR3aa: CASSWQTSEQYF
j_gene: TRBJ1-6; v_gene: TRBV19; CDR3aa: CASSGRTGGNSPLHF
j_gene: TRBJ1-1; v_gene: TRBV7-9; CDR3aa: CASSLLGVGTLNTEAFF
j_gene: TRBJ2-7; v_gene: TRBV9; CDR3aa: CASSVGQGPEEQYF
j_gene: TRBJ1-2; v_gene: TRBV10-3; CDR3aa: CAISDPDKHNYGYTF
j_gene: TRBJ2-7; v_gene: TRBV11-2; CDR3aa: CAWGTGGREQYF
j_gene: TRBJ2-7; v_gene: TRBV11-2; CDR3aa: CASSLKGLAVYEQYF
j_gene: TRBJ2-1; v_gene: TRBV6-4; CDR3aa: CASRAKSGTSTPSEQFF
j_gene: TRBJ2-5; v_gene: TRBV28; CDR3aa: CASSRHGTTDEAIQETQYF
j_gene: TRBJ2-7; v_gene: TRBV12-3/TRBV12-4; CDR3aa: CASRRDTDYEQYF
j_gene: TRBJ2-7; v_gene: TRBV10-3; CDR3aa: CATADRGYEQYF
j_gene: TRBJ1-1; v_gene: TRBV20-1; CDR3aa: CSARGGGGGTEAFF
j_gene: TRBJ2-3; v_gene: TRBV11-2; CDR3aa: CASSFTVDSTDTQYF
j_gene: TRBJ1-3; v_gene: TRBV6-1; CDR3aa: CASSPLGTPSSGNTIYF
j_gene: TRBJ1-1; v_gene: TRBV20-1; CDR3aa: CSKPRNTEAFF
j_gene: TRBJ2-1; v_gene: TRBV6-1; CDR3aa: CASTRGGYNEQFF
j_gene: TRBJ2-4; v_gene: TRBV7-9; CDR3aa: CASSGHLVENIQYF
j_gene: TRBJ2-5; v_gene: TRBV13; CDR3aa: CASSLRQGLALQETQYF
j_gene: TRBJ1-4; v_gene: TRBV7-9; CDR3aa: CASSQRGTSNEKLFF
j_gene: TRBJ1-1; v_gene: TRBV20-1; CDR3aa: CSARPLDGVTEAFF
j_gene: TRBJ2-3; v_gene: TRBV5-5; CDR3aa: CASSAGTSGRVVGTDTQYF
j_gene: TRBJ2-5; v_gene: TRBV6-1; CDR3aa: CASSPIRTSGRQETQYF
j_gene: TRBJ2-3; v_gene: TRBV2; CDR3aa: CASKLVGFTDTQYF
j_gene: TRBJ1-5; v_gene: TRBV4-2; CDR3aa: CASSQGGAKTQHF
j_gene: TRBJ1-6; v_gene: TRBV2; CDR3aa: CASDFRDRNSPLHF
j_gene: TRBJ2-3; v_gene: TRBV19; CDR3aa: CASRMRAPTDTQYF